Following are 29 T cell receptor beta chains from one sample sequenced in a study of shared clonotypes between healthy human individuals. Libraries were prepared by immunoSEQ multiplex PCR; TCRdb keeps only in-frame clonotypes and omits some of them. The sample contains roughly 2.2 million clones, around 93% of which appear only once. Sequencing was performed on naive CD4+ T cells from PBMCs. Subset: CD45RA+ positively selected. These receptor sequences come from a man aged 18 to 29 in good health. Some clones in this sample may be carry-over from other donors' samples.

The chain links TRBV29-1 to TRBJ2-3; 10 nucleotides line up with TRBD2. Germline trimming cut 4 bases from V and 10 bases from J; bases unmatched to any gene: 11. The CDR3 is 14 residues long. The germline V gene encodes CDR1 SQVTM and CDR2 ANQGSEA. The CDR3 loop is CSVVALAGVSAQYF. CDR3 nucleotides: TGCAGCGTTGTAGCGCTAGCGGGAGTTAGTGCGCAGTATTTT.

The J gene is TRBJ2-5, the V gene TRBV5-5, with 7 bases fitting TRBD1. Unmatched junction bases numbered 3, after V lost 1 base and J lost 3 bases. Germline V lookup: CDR1 SGHKS, CDR2 YYEKEE (reference sequence). This CDR3 comprises 14 residues. The CDR3 sequence is CASSLTGTEETQYF. The CDR3 DNA sequence: TGTGCCAGCAGCTTGACTGGGACAGAAGAGACCCAGTACTTC.

Here the CDR3 DNA reads TGTGCCAGCACCCGCGGGAAGGGGCGAGTCACAGATACGCAGTATTTT. It encodes CASTRGKGRVTDTQYF. This chain joins TRBV28 and TRBJ2-3; D is perhaps TRBD2 (6 bases). V shed 7 bases and J shed 2 bases, with 19 bases lying between them. Per germline, CDR1 MDHEN and CDR2 SYDVKM. The CDR3 spans 16 residues.

A word on this clone: Other DNA sequences from this sample encode an identical CDR3 as well. The chain recombines TRBV9 with TRBJ2-5; D is uncertain. The CDR3 runs to 12 residues. V was clipped by 2 bases and J by 0 bases, with 2 bases between them. Germline V gene sequence: CDR1 SGDLS, CDR2 YYNGEE. The CDR3 DNA sequence: TGTGCCAGCAGCGTCAACCAAGAGACCCAGTACTTC. It translates to CASSVNQETQYF.

This chain connects TRBV6-1 to TRBJ1-2; D gene unclear. The CDR3 is 13 residues long. Trimming removed 6 bases at V and 2 bases at J, with 10 bases between. CDR1 is MNHNS and CDR2 is SASEGT in the germline V gene. As DNA, the CDR3 is TGTGCCAGCAGGGCAGGCTTCAACTATGGCTACACCTTC. Translated, it gives CASRAGFNYGYTF.

The gene calls are TRBV4-3 and TRBJ2-2; D may be TRBD1 (6 bases). Trimming shortened V by 4 bases and J by 4 bases, and 16 bases separated the two germline ends. Germline CDR1 and CDR2: LGHNA and YSLEER. This CDR3 region has 16 residues. The CDR3 reads CASSLNRVKGTGELFF. In DNA form, the CDR3 reads TGCGCCAGCAGCCTGAACAGGGTAAAGGGCACCGGGGAGCTGTTTTTT.

Note on this clone: In the same sample, other DNA sequences code for this CDR3. V usage is TRBV5-1 and J usage is TRBJ1-1; no clear D. CDR1 and CDR2 (germline): SGHRS, YFSETQ. CDR3 length: 14 amino acids. Trimming pared 0 bases from V and 2 bases from J, leaving 8 bases between. CDR3 in amino acids: CASSLGHTNTEAFF. Here the CDR3 DNA reads TGCGCCAGCAGCTTGGGACACACTAACACTGAAGCTTTCTTT.

The chain recombines TRBV19 with TRBJ2-7; TRBD1 matches 7 bases. This CDR3 is 13 amino acids long. CDR1 LNHDA and CDR2 SQIVND come from the germline V gene (reference sequence). V lost 9 bases, J lost 2 bases, and 7 bases stayed unmatched. DNA of the CDR3: TGTGCCAGCGCACAGGGGCTACCCTACGAGCAGTACTTC. It translates to CASAQGLPYEQYF.

This chain links TRBV10-3 with TRBJ1-4; D is perhaps TRBD1 (6 bases). The CDR3 is made up of 13 amino acids. Germline V gives CDR1 ENHRY, CDR2 SYGVKD. Trimming took 6 bases from V and 10 from J, leaving 15 bases between them. CDR3 amino acids: CAIRSEGDGKLFF. The DNA of the CDR3 is TGTGCCATCAGGAGCGAGGGGGATGGAAAACTGTTTTTT.

The CDR3 DNA follows: TGTGCCATCCTTCGGACAGTAGAATTCCTCGAGCAGTACTTC. It yields the protein CAILRTVEFLEQYF. The V call is TRBV6-1, the J call TRBJ2-7, with D possibly being TRBD1 (6 bases). V lost 10 bases, J lost 6 bases, and 22 bases lay in between. The CDR3 has 14 residues. CDR1 MNHNS and CDR2 SASEGT come from the germline V gene.

The chain employs TRBV19 and TRBJ2-1; the match to TRBD2 covers 7 bases. J was trimmed by 7 bases and V by 3 bases; bases with no gene match: 9. This CDR3 has 15 amino acids. Germline V CDR1 and CDR2: LNHDA, SQIVND (reference sequence). CDR3 sequence: CASSIGASGQNEQFF. The CDR3, as DNA: TGTGCCAGTAGTATCGGGGCTAGCGGCCAAAATGAGCAGTTCTTC. Complete variable domain (other parts from reference TRBV19 and TRBJ2-1): DGGITQSPKYLFRKEGQNVTLSCEQNLNHDAMYWYRQDPGQGLRLIYYSQIVNDFQKGDIAEGYSVSREKKESFPLTVTSAQKNPTAFYLCASSIGASGQNEQFFGPGTRLTVL.

The rearrangement links TRBV6-5 to TRBJ2-6, with D uncertain. This CDR3 contains 16 residues. V was trimmed by 2 bases and J by 0 bases, leaving 8 bases between them. Germline V gene data show CDR1 as MNHEY and CDR2 as SVGAGI. CDR3 residues: CASSYTDGSGANVLTF. The CDR3 DNA sequence: TGTGCCAGCAGTTACACGGACGGCTCTGGGGCCAACGTCCTGACTTTC.

The gene calls are TRBV6-4 and TRBJ2-1; 8 positions match TRBD1. The V segment lost 6 bases and the J segment 8 bases; nucleotides outside the gene matches: 12. Per germline, CDR1 MRHNA and CDR2 SNTAGT. This CDR3 has 15 amino acids. CDR3 in amino acids: CASSEGTGRIHEQFF. The CDR3 nucleotides read TGTGCCAGCAGCGAGGGGACAGGACGCATCCATGAGCAGTTCTTC.

The chain recombines TRBV5-1 with TRBJ2-5; 7 bases map to TRBD1. Per germline, CDR1 SGHRS and CDR2 YFSETQ. This CDR3 region has 13 residues. Trimming removed 4 bases from V and 5 bases from J; junction bases left unmatched: 5. DNA for the CDR3: TGCGCCAGCAGCCCCGGACAGGCGGAGACCCAGTACTTC. It is translated as CASSPGQAETQYF.

This chain joins TRBV9 and TRBJ2-3; TRBD2 matches 8 bases. The CDR3 sequence is 15 residues long. With V trimmed by 1 base and J by 8 bases, 9 bases remained unmatched. Germline-derived CDR1 and CDR2 are SGDLS and YYNGEE. DNA of the CDR3: TGTGCCAGCAGCGTACCGGGACTAGATACGGGTACGCAGTATTTT. This sequence encodes CASSVPGLDTGTQYF. The variable domain in full, completed from reference TRBV9 and TRBJ2-3, reads DSGVTQTPKHLITATGQRVTLRCSPRSGDLSVYWYQQSLDQGLQFLIQYYNGEERAKGNILERFSAQQFPDLHSELNLSSLELGDSALYFCASSVPGLDTGTQYFGPGTRLTVL.

This rearrangement joins TRBV6-6 to TRBJ2-5, with D maybe TRBD1 (7 bases). Germline values: CDR1 MNHNY, CDR2 SVGAGI (reference sequence). Trimming cost V 7 bases and J 8 bases, with 17 bases left between them. CDR3 size: 13 residues. CDR3 sequence reads: CASTLAQGGTQYF. CDR3 coding DNA: TGTGCCAGCACATTAGCCCAGGGGGGTACCCAGTACTTC.

V and J are TRBV29-1 and TRBJ2-5, with 9 bases that match TRBD1. The CDR3 consists of 12 residues. The V segment lost 8 bases and the J segment 5 bases; nucleotides outside the gene matches: 6. CDR1 SQVTM and CDR2 ANQGSEA come from the germline V gene. CDR3 loop: CSTDRGVETQYF. CDR3 bases: TGCAGCACGGACAGGGGTGTGGAGACCCAGTACTTC.

The chain has TRBV5-3 and TRBJ2-7, with D perhaps being TRBD1 or TRBD2 (6 bases each). TRBV5-3 is known as an ORF, though its function is uncertain. With 8 bases removed from V and 6 bases from J, the gap between germline ends came to 18 bases. The CDR3 spans 13 residues. The CDR3 sequence is CASAVPWGAEQYF. DNA for the CDR3: TGTGCCAGCGCAGTACCTTGGGGGGCCGAGCAGTACTTC.

In regard to this clone: At one end, the junction sequence differs from germline, possibly due to a read error. The rearrangement links TRBV7-9 to TRBJ2-7; no firm D call. The germline gives CDR1 SEHNR, CDR2 FQNEAQ (reference sequence). This CDR3 has 14 amino acids. The CDR3: CASRLSQYSSEQYF. Written as DNA, the CDR3 is TGTGCCAGCAGACTGAGTCAGTATTCCTCCGAGCAGTACTTC.

This clone was counted a few times. The chain carries TRBV9 and TRBJ2-2; D unresolved. Looked up from germline, CDR1 is SGDLS and CDR2 is YYNGEE. V lost 3 bases and J 4 bases, leaving 7 bases between the germline ends. The CDR3 extends over 13 amino acids. The CDR3 sequence: CASSAAFTGELFF. The CDR3 nucleotides read TGTGCCAGCAGCGCAGCCTTCACCGGGGAGCTGTTTTTT.

This chain links TRBV21-1 with TRBJ2-1. TRBV21-1 is shown as a pseudogene. This CDR3 comprises 18 residues. CDR3 amino acids: CASSPCTWGNPSYNEQFF. CDR3 nucleotide sequence: TGTGCCAGCTCTCCCTGCACTTGGGGGAACCCCTCCTACAATGAGCAGTTCTTC.

The genes are TRBV2 and TRBJ1-5; D is unclear. Trimming removed 3 bases at V and 6 bases at J, with 6 bases between. Looked up from germline, CDR1 is SNHLY and CDR2 is FYNNEI. This CDR3 contains 12 residues. In DNA form, the CDR3 reads TGTGCCAGCAGTGATCCAAGTCAGCCCCAGCATTTT. It yields the protein CASSDPSQPQHF.

The rearrangement links TRBV9 to TRBJ1-4, with D possibly matching TRBD1 (5 bases). The CDR3 covers 17 residues. V was pared by 4 bases and J by 7 bases, with 23 bases between. CDR1 and CDR2 (germline): SGDLS, YYNGEE. The DNA for the CDR3 is TGTGCCAGCAGCCAAGGCGGGTTTGGGGGTCGGGGTGAAAAACTGTTTTTT. Translation: CASSQGGFGGRGEKLFF.

As to this clone: Additional DNA sequences in this sample encode the identical CDR3. The chain joins TRBV18 to TRBJ1-1, with 8 positions matching TRBD1. This CDR3 is 15 amino acids long. J lost 0 bases, V lost 2 bases, and 2 bases had no gene match. CDR1 and CDR2 (germline): KGHSH, LQKENI. CDR3 DNA sequence: TGTGCCAGCTCACCAGGGACAGGATTGAACACTGAAGCTTTCTTT. Translating gives CASSPGTGLNTEAFF.

The chain employs TRBV15 and TRBJ1-5; D uncertain. V lost 1 base to trimming and J lost 3 bases, with 10 bases between them. CDR3 length: 15 residues. Germline V gene lookup returns CDR1 LNHNV and CDR2 YYDKDF (reference sequence). CDR3 nucleotides: TGTGCCACCAGCAGAGGAAGGCGTGACAATCAGCCCCAGCATTTT. Translated: CATSRGRRDNQPQHF.

The J gene is TRBJ2-1, the V gene TRBV6-6; 11 bases are shared with TRBD2. Germline CDR1 is MNHNY and CDR2 is SVGAGI (reference sequence). The J segment lost 3 bases and the V segment lost 7 bases, leaving 5 bases of the junction unmatched. CDR3 length: 15 residues. The CDR3 loop reads CASNPGLADYNEQFF. In DNA, the CDR3 is TGTGCCAGCAATCCGGGACTAGCGGACTACAATGAGCAGTTCTTC.

The rearrangement uses TRBV6-5 and TRBJ1-1; D gene unclear. This CDR3 is 13 amino acids long. The germline V and J ends were trimmed by 2 bases and 1 base, with 5 bases remaining between them. The germline V gene encodes CDR1 MNHEY and CDR2 SVGAGI. DNA of the CDR3: TGTGCCAGCAGTTACCCAGGGAACACTGAAGCTTTCTTT. As protein: CASSYPGNTEAFF.

The chain links TRBV29-1 to TRBJ2-5; 9 bases align to TRBD2. The end of the DNA fits TRBJ2-7 better, so the J call may be wrong. The CDR3 covers 13 residues. Germline V gives CDR1 SQVTM, CDR2 ANQGSEA. The CDR3 DNA reads as TGCAGCGCCCGGACTAGCGAGACATACGAGCAGTACTTC. It specifies CSARTSETYEQYF.

The V call is TRBV6-6, the J call TRBJ2-1; D call uncertain. Germline CDR1 and CDR2: MNHNY and SVGAGI (reference sequence). The CDR3 spans 15 residues. The V gene lost 0 bases and the J gene lost 7 bases, with 13 bases spanning the gap. CDR3 coding DNA: TGTGCCAGCAGTTACTCTAGGGCAGGCGGAAATGAGCAGTTCTTC. Amino acids: CASSYSRAGGNEQFF.